The present entry profiles one T cell receptor (beta chain) with its context. Profiling relied on immunoSEQ multiplex PCR, and the TCRdb table lists in-frame clones only, not all of them. The sample carries about 56,000 clones, roughly 90% recorded once. The V gene's germline CDR1 is SGHRS and CDR2 YFSETQ. Trimming shortened V by 5 bases and J by 6 bases, and 17 bases separated the two germline ends. The CDR3 sequence is 14 residues long. The sample comes from a study of blood T cell repertoires in COVID-19. The clonotype was recovered from a man in his fifties or sixties with active COVID-19. V is TRBV5-1 and J is TRBJ1-1; the D gene is possibly TRBD1 (6 bases). Sequencing was performed on peripheral blood. The CDR3 nucleotides read TGCGCCAGCAGTTGGGGGGGCGTAGACGCTGAAGCTTTCTTT. Its translation is CASSWGGVDAEAFF.